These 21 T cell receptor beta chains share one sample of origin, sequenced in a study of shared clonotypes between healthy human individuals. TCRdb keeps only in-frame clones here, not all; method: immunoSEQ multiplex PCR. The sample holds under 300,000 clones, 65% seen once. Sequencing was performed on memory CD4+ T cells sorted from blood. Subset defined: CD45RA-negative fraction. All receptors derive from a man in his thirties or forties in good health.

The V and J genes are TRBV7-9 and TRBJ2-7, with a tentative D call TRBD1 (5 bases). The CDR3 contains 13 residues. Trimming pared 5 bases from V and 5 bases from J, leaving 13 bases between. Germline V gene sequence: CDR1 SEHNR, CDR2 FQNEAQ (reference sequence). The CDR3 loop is CASSAIRTNEQYF. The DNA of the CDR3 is TGTGCCAGCAGCGCCATCAGGACAAACGAGCAGTACTTC.

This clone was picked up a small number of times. The CDR3 loop reads CASSRATSGQETQYF. CDR3 nucleotides: TGCGCCAGCAGCAGGGCTACTAGCGGCCAAGAGACCCAGTACTTC. This chain uses TRBV5-1 with TRBJ2-5; TRBD2 aligns across 8 bases. This CDR3 has 15 residues. After removal of 4 bases from V and 1 base from J, the junction contained 6 bases not matched to a gene. Germline-derived CDR1 and CDR2 are SGHRS and YFSETQ.

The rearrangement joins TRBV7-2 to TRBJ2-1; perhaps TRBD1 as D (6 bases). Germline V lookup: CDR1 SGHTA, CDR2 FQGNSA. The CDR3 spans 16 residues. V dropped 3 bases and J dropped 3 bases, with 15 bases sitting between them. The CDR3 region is CASSLAPGTSYNEQFF. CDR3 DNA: TGTGCCAGCAGCTTGGCCCCCGGGACAAGCTACAATGAGCAGTTCTTC.

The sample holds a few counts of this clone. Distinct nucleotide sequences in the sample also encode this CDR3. The CDR3 region is CASSLPSTEAFF. CDR3 nucleotide sequence: TGTGCCAGCAGTTTACCTAGCACTGAAGCTTTCTTT. The chain links TRBV28 to TRBJ1-1; D gene ambiguous. Germline CDR1 MDHEN, CDR2 SYDVKM. There are 12 residues in the CDR3. V gave up 2 bases and J gave up 4 bases, with 5 bases separating them.

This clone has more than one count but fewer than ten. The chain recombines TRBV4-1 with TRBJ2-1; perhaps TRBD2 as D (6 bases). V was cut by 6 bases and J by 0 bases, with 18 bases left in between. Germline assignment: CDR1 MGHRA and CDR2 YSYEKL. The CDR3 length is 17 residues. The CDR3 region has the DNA TGCGCCAGCAGACGGCTTTTAGCGGAGTCCTCCTACAATGAGCAGTTCTTC. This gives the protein CASRRLLAESSYNEQFF.

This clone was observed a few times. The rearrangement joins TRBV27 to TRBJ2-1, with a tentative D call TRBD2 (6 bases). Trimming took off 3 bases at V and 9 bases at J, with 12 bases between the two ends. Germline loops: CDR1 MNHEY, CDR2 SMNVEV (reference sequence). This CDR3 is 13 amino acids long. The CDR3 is CASSFRDLGEQFF. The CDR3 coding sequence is TGTGCCAGCAGTTTCCGGGACTTGGGTGAGCAGTTCTTC.

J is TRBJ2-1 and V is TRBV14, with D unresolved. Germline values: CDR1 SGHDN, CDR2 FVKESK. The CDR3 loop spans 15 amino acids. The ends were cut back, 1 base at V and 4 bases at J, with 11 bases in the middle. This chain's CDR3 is CASSQGPVQYNEQFF. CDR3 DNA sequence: TGTGCCAGCAGCCAAGGGCCAGTACAGTACAATGAGCAGTTCTTC.

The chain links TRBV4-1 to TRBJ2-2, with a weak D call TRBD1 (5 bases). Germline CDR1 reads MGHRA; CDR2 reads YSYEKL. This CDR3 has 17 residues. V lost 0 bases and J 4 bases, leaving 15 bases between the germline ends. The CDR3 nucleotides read TGCGCCAGCAGCCAAGATGTCGCCAGGGCGGTCACCGGGGAGCTGTTTTTT. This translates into CASSQDVARAVTGELFF.

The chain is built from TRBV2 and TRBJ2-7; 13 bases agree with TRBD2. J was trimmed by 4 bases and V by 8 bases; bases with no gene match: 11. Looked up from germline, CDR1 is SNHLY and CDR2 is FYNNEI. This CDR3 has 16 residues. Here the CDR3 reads CASHSGPLAGGYEQYF. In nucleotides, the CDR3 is TGTGCCAGCCATAGCGGGCCACTAGCGGGAGGGTACGAGCAGTACTTC.

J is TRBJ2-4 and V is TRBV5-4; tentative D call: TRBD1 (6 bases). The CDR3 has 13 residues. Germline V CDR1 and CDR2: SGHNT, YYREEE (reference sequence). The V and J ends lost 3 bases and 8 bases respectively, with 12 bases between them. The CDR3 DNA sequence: TGTGCCAGCAGCTCCACGGGACAAGACATTCAGTACTTC. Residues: CASSSTGQDIQYF.

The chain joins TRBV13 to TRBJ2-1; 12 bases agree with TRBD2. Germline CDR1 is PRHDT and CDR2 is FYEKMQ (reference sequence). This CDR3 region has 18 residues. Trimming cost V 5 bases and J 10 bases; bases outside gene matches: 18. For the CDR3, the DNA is TGTGCCAGCAGCCCACCCCTTACTAGCGGGAGGTCTAAGCAGGAGCAGTTCTTC. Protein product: CASSPPLTSGRSKQEQFF.

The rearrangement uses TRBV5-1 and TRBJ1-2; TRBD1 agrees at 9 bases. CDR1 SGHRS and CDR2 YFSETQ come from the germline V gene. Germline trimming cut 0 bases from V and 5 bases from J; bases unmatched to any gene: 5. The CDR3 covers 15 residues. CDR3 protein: CASSLEGQGRYGYTF. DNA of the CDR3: TGCGCCAGCAGCTTGGAGGGACAGGGACGTTATGGCTACACCTTC.

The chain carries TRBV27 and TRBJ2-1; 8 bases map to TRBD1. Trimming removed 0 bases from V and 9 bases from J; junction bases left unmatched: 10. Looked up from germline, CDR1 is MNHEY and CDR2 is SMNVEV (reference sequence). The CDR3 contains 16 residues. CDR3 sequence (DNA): TGTGCCAGCAGTTTATCGGGGACAGGAATTCGGAGTGAGCAGTTCTTC. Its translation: CASSLSGTGIRSEQFF.

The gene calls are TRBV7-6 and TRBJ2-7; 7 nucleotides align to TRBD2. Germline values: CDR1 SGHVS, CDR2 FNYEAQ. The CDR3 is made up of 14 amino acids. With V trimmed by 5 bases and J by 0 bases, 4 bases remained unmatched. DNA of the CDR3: TGTGCCAGCAGCCTGGCGGGGGTCTCCTACGAGCAGTACTTC. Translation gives CASSLAGVSYEQYF.

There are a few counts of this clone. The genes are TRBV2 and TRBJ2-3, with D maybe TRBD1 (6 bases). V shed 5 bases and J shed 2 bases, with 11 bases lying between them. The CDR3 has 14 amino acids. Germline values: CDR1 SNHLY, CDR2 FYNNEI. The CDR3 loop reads CASSPWTDTDTQYF. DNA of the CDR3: TGTGCCAGCAGTCCGTGGACAGACACAGATACGCAGTATTTT.

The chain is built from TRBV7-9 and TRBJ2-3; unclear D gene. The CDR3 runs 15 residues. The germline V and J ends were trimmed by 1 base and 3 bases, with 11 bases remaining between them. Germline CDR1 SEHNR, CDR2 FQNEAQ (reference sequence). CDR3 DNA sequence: TGTGCCAGCAGCTTAGAGGTTAGGCGGACAGATACGCAGTATTTT. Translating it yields CASSLEVRRTDTQYF.

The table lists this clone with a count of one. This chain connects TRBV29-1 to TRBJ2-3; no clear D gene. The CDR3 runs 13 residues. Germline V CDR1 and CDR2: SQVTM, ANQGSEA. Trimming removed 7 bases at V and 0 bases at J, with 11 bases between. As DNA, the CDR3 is TGCAGCGCCCGATGGCCTAGCACAGATACGCAGTATTTT. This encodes CSARWPSTDTQYF.

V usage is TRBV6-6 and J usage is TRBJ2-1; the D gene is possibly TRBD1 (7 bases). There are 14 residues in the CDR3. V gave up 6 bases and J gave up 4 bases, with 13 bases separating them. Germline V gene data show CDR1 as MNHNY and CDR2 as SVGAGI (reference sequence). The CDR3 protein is CASRRDSGYNEQFF. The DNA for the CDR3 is TGTGCCAGCAGGCGGGACAGTGGGTACAATGAGCAGTTCTTC.

The CDR3 sequence: CASSLDGTSDTQYF. For the CDR3, the DNA is TGCGCCAGCAGCTTGGATGGTACTTCAGATACGCAGTATTTT. This chain joins TRBV5-1 and TRBJ2-3; D gene uncertain. Germline CDR1 SGHRS, CDR2 YFSETQ. V was cut by 0 bases and J by 4 bases, with 9 bases left in between. The CDR3 totals 14 residues.

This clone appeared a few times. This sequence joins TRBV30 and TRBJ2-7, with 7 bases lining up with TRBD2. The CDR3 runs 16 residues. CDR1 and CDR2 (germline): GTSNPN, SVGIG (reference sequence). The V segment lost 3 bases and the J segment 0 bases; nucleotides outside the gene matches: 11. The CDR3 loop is CAWREAGINFSYEQYF. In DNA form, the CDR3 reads TGTGCCTGGAGGGAAGCGGGGATCAATTTCTCCTACGAGCAGTACTTC.

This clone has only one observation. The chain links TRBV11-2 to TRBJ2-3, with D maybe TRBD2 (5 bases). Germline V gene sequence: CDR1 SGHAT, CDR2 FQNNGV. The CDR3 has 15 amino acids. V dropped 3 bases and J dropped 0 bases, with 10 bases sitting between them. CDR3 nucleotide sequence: TGTGCCAGCAGCTTGGGGAGTAGGAGCACAGATACGCAGTATTTT. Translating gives CASSLGSRSTDTQYF.